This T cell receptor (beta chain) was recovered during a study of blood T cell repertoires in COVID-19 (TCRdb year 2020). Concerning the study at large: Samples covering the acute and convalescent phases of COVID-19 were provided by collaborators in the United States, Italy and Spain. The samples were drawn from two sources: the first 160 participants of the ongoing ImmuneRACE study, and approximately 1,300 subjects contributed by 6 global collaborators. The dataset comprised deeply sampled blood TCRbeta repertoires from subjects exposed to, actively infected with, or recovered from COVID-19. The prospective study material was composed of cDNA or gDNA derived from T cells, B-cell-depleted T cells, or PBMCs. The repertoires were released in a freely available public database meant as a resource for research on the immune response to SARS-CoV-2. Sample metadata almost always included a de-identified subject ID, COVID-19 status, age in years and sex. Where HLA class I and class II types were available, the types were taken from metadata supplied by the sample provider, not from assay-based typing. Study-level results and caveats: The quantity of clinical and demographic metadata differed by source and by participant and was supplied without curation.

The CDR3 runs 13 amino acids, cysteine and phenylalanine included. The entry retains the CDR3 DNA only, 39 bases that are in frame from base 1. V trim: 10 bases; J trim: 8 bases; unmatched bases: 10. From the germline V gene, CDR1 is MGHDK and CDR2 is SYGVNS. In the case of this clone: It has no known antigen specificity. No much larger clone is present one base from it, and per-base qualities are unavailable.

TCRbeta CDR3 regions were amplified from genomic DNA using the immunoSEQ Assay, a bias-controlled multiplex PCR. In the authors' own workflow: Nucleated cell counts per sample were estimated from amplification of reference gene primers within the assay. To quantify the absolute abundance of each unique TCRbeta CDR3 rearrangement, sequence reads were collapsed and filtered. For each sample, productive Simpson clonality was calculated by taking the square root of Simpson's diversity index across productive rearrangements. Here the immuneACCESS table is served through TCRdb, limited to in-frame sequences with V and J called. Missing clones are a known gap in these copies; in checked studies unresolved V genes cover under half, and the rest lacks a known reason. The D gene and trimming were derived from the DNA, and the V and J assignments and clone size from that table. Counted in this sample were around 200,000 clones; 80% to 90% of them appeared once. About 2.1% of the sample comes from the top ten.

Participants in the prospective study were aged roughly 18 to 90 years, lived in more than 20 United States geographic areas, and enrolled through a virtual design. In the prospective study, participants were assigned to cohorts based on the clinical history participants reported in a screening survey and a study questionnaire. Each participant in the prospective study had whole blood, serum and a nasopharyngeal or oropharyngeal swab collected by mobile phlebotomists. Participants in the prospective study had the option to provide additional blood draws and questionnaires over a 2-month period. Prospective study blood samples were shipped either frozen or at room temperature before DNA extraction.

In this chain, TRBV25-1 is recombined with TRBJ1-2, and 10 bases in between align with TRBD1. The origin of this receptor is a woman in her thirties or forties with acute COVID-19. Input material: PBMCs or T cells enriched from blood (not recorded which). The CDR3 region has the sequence CATLGQGIGGYTF. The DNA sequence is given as TGTGCCACCCTGGGACAGGGGATTGGGGGCTACACCTTC.